The 32 T cell receptor beta chains below come from one sample, sequenced in a study of blood T cell repertoires in COVID-19. Method: immunoSEQ multiplex PCR; TCRdb's copy keeps in-frame clones and lacks some. The table has about 83,000 clones, more than 65% seen once. The sample taken for sequencing was peripheral blood. The source is a woman aged 80 or over with active or convalescent COVID-19.

The chain links TRBV21-1 to TRBJ1-5. TRBV21-1 has pseudogene status. CDR3 length: 16 amino acids. The CDR3 nucleotides are TGTGCCAGCAGCGCGGCCGGAGATCCCGCGGATCAGCCCCAGCATTTT. Its protein product is CASSAAGDPADQPQHF.

V is TRBV21-1 and J is TRBJ1-6. TRBV21-1 is reported as a pseudogene. This CDR3 has 13 amino acids. The CDR3 is CASRAGRGTPLHF. CDR3 DNA: TGTGCCAGCAGGGCAGGGCGCGGGACACCCCTCCACTTT.

This sequence joins TRBV28 and TRBJ1-4; the match to TRBD1 covers 7 bases. The V segment lost 4 bases and the J segment 4 bases; nucleotides outside the gene matches: 15. CDR1 and CDR2 (germline): MDHEN, SYDVKM. The CDR3 is made up of 18 amino acids. The CDR3 region has the DNA TGTGCCAGCAGTTACCCCTGGGACAGAGGGTTTAATAATGAAAAACTGTTTTTT. Its translation is CASSYPWDRGFNNEKLFF.

The CDR3 sequence: CASSSIESSTDTQYF. The CDR3 coding sequence is TGTGCCAGCAGCTCTATTGAATCGAGCACAGATACGCAGTATTTT. The gene calls are TRBV6-4 and TRBJ2-3, with no clear D. Germline lookup yields CDR1 MRHNA and CDR2 SNTAGT. The length of the CDR3 is 15 residues. Trimming removed 6 bases at V and 0 bases at J, with 13 bases between.

The chain combines TRBV29-1 with TRBJ2-5, with a tentative D call TRBD1 (6 bases). The CDR3 has 14 amino acids. V was pared by 3 bases and J by 5 bases, with 16 bases between. Looked up from germline, CDR1 is SQVTM and CDR2 is ANQGSEA. CDR3 loop: CSVEGDTRMETQYF. The CDR3 nucleotides read TGCAGCGTTGAGGGGGACACAAGGATGGAGACCCAGTACTTC.

The table lists this clone with a few counts. CDR3 in amino acids: CASSAGAPPSNTEAFF. The DNA of the CDR3 is TGCGCCAGCAGCGCAGGGGCCCCACCTTCGAACACTGAAGCTTTCTTT. This rearrangement joins TRBV5-1 to TRBJ1-1, with D perhaps matching TRBD1 (6 bases). The germline CDR1 and CDR2 sequences are SGHRS and YFSETQ. V gave up 4 bases and J gave up 1 base, with 17 bases separating them. The CDR3 has 16 residues.

The chain combines TRBV2 with TRBJ2-1, with 10 bases fitting TRBD1. Germline V gene data show CDR1 as SNHLY and CDR2 as FYNNEI. The V gene end was trimmed by 5 bases and the J gene end by 9 bases; junction bases not matched to a gene: 7. The CDR3 is 14 residues long. CDR3 DNA sequence: TGTGCCAGCAGTTCCGGGACAGGGGCCGGTGAGCAGTTCTTC. Amino acids: CASSSGTGAGEQFF.

J is TRBJ2-3 and V is TRBV2; no definite D call. Trimming cost V 3 bases and J 2 bases, with 9 bases left between them. The CDR3 sequence is 14 residues long. Germline-derived CDR1 and CDR2 are SNHLY and FYNNEI. Written as DNA, the CDR3 is TGTGCCAGCAGTGATCTAGTAAACACAGATACGCAGTATTTT. The encoded protein is CASSDLVNTDTQYF.

V gene TRBV6-5 combines with J gene TRBJ1-2; 7 positions match TRBD1. The CDR3 covers 13 residues. Losses at the gene ends were 6 bases for V and 0 bases for J; bases not matched to a gene: 1. Germline V gene lookup returns CDR1 MNHEY and CDR2 SVGAGI. CDR3 DNA: TGTGCCAGCAGGACAGGGCCTAACTATGGCTACACCTTC. Protein product: CASRTGPNYGYTF.

The chain couples TRBV6-5 to TRBJ1-2; TRBD1 matches at 7 bases. Per germline, CDR1 MNHEY and CDR2 SVGAGI. CDR3 size: 12 residues. Trimming removed 7 bases from V and 8 bases from J; junction bases left unmatched: 7. The CDR3 region is CASTETGLGYTF. The CDR3 DNA reads TGTGCCAGCACCGAGACAGGGTTGGGCTACACCTTC.

The chain has TRBV7-2 and TRBJ1-3, with D perhaps TRBD1 (6 bases). From germline, CDR1 is SGHTA and CDR2 FQGNSA. The CDR3 has 13 residues. Trimming removed 6 bases at V and 9 bases at J, with 15 bases between. DNA of the CDR3: TGTGCCAGCAGGAACGCGGACAGCGGCACCATATATTTT. This codes for CASRNADSGTIYF.

As regards this clone: An end of the junction does not agree with germline; a read error may underlie this. V usage is TRBV5-1 and J usage is TRBJ2-2, with TRBD2 matching 8 bases. Germline CDR1 reads SGHRS; CDR2 reads YFSETQ. The CDR3 has 18 residues. The CDR3 bases are TGCGCCCGCAGCTTGGGGGGCCCGGCGGGGGGCCGGACCGGGGAGCTGTTTTTT. Translated: CARSLGGPAGGRTGELFF. The variable domain in full, completed from reference TRBV5-1 and TRBJ2-2, reads KAGVTQTPRYLIKTRGQQVTLSCSPISGHRSVSWYQQTPGQGLQFLFEYFSETQRNKGNFPGRFSGRQFSNSRSEMNVSTLELGDSALYLCARSLGGPAGGRTGELFFGEGSRLTVL.

Concerning this clone: This CDR3 is also generated by other DNA sequences in the sample. The chain recombines TRBV5-4 with TRBJ2-7; 9 bases are a match to TRBD1. Trimming cost V 2 bases and J 5 bases; bases outside gene matches: 5. CDR1 and CDR2 (germline): SGHNT, YYREEE (reference sequence). This CDR3 contains 14 residues. This chain's CDR3 is CASSLGQGRNEQYF. The CDR3 DNA is TGTGCCAGCAGCTTAGGACAGGGGAGGAACGAGCAGTACTTC. The full variable domain, rest sourced from reference TRBV5-4 and TRBJ2-7, is ETGVTQSPTHLIKTRGQQVTLRCSSQSGHNTVSWYQQALGQGPQFIFQYYREEENGRGNFPPRFSGLQFPNYSSELNVNALELDDSALYLCASSLGQGRNEQYFGPGTRLTVT.

The count of this clone is one. The chain couples TRBV11-2 to TRBJ2-4; D unclear. Germline V gene lookup returns CDR1 SGHAT and CDR2 FQNNGV. V shed 1 base and J shed 6 bases, with 10 bases lying between them. The CDR3 extends over 14 amino acids. The CDR3 protein is CASSLGADPNIQYF. CDR3 DNA sequence: TGTGCCAGCAGCTTAGGGGCAGACCCAAACATTCAGTACTTC.

The chain employs TRBV19 and TRBJ2-3; 8 bases agree with TRBD2. Germline CDR1 and CDR2: LNHDA and SQIVND (reference sequence). This CDR3 is built from 16 residues. Germline trimming cut 8 bases from V and 2 bases from J; bases unmatched to any gene: 12. The CDR3 DNA sequence: TGTGCCAGTCGTCTCTCACTAGCGGCCGCCACAGATACGCAGTATTTT. As protein: CASRLSLAAATDTQYF. The variable domain in full, with the rest retrieved from reference TRBV19 and TRBJ2-3, is DGGITQSPKYLFRKEGQNVTLSCEQNLNHDAMYWYRQDPGQGLRLIYYSQIVNDFQKGDIAEGYSVSREKKESFPLTVTSAQKNPTAFYLCASRLSLAAATDTQYFGPGTRLTVL.

The chain is built from TRBV18 and TRBJ2-2; 10 bases agree with TRBD2. Trimming at V came to 4 bases and at J to 2 bases, leaving 10 bases not matched to a gene. Per the germline V gene, CDR1 is KGHSH and CDR2 is LQKENI. The length of the CDR3 is 18 residues. The CDR3 protein is CASSRMSSGGTNTGELFF. CDR3 coding DNA: TGTGCCAGCTCACGAATGTCTAGCGGGGGAACCAACACCGGGGAGCTGTTTTTT.

The genes are TRBV9 and TRBJ2-7; the match to TRBD1 covers 7 bases. Germline V CDR1 and CDR2: SGDLS, YYNGEE. This CDR3 has 13 amino acids. V shed 3 bases, J shed 5 bases, and the junction held 5 bases outside the gene matches. This CDR3 is CASSAGTEHEQYF. The CDR3 nucleotides read TGTGCCAGCAGCGCCGGGACAGAACACGAGCAGTACTTC.

This sequence joins TRBV21-1 and TRBJ1-1. TRBV21-1 is termed a pseudogene. This CDR3 comprises 15 residues. The CDR3 sequence: CASSKVERENTEAFF. CDR3 nucleotide sequence: TGTGCCAGCAGCAAAGTGGAACGGGAGAACACTGAAGCTTTCTTT.

V and J are TRBV5-6 and TRBJ1-2; the D gene is possibly TRBD1 (6 bases). The CDR3 is made up of 13 amino acids. Trimming took off 4 bases at V and 4 bases at J, with 11 bases between the two ends. The germline V gene encodes CDR1 SGHDT and CDR2 YYEEEE. CDR3 DNA sequence: TGTGCCAGCAGCCCGATGGGGGCCTATGGCTACACCTTC. Protein: CASSPMGAYGYTF.

V usage is TRBV6-5 and J usage is TRBJ1-5, with 7 bases that match TRBD1. Germline assignment: CDR1 MNHEY and CDR2 SVGAGI. This CDR3 has 14 residues. J gave up 2 bases and V 5 bases, and 3 bases lay outside the gene matches. The CDR3 nucleotides are TGTGCCAGCAGTAGGGACAGCGGCAATCAGCCCCAGCATTTT. It is translated as CASSRDSGNQPQHF.

This clone was observed a single time. The chain couples TRBV7-2 to TRBJ2-7; 11 nucleotides match TRBD2. Germline V CDR1 and CDR2: SGHTA, FQGNSA. Trimming cost V 1 base and J 2 bases; bases outside gene matches: 7. The CDR3 totals 17 residues. The CDR3 loop reads CASSLVAGGHSPYEQYF. The CDR3 bases are TGTGCCAGCAGCTTAGTAGCGGGGGGGCATAGCCCCTACGAGCAGTACTTC.

The chain is built from TRBV6-6 and TRBJ1-5, with 11 bases fitting TRBD1. The V segment lost 8 bases and the J segment 4 bases; nucleotides outside the gene matches: 7. This CDR3 contains 15 residues. The V gene's germline CDR1 is MNHNY and CDR2 SVGAGI (reference sequence). CDR3 DNA sequence: TGTGCCAGCCTCAAGGGGACAGGGGGAAATCAGCCCCAGCATTTT. Protein: CASLKGTGGNQPQHF.

V gene TRBV7-9 combines with J gene TRBJ1-1; D is ambiguous. This CDR3 has 13 residues. Between the trimmed V and J ends, which lost 4 bases and 3 bases, there was a span of 9 bases. Germline V gene data show CDR1 as SEHNR and CDR2 as FQNEAQ (reference sequence). The CDR3 DNA reads TGTGCCAGCAGCTATTTCGGGGACACTGAAGCTTTCTTT. Translated: CASSYFGDTEAFF.

The chain links TRBV5-1 to TRBJ1-2, with TRBD1 matching 8 bases. In germline, CDR1 is SGHRS, CDR2 YFSETQ. J lost 8 bases, V lost 4 bases, and 16 bases had no gene match. The CDR3 covers 16 residues. CDR3 bases: TGCGCCAGCAGCCACCAATTCCAGGGGGCGATTGGGGGCTACACCTTC. It codes for CASSHQFQGAIGGYTF.

The rearrangement links TRBV11-2 to TRBJ2-3; D is unclear. Germline assignment: CDR1 SGHAT and CDR2 FQNNGV. Trimming left V 0 bases short and J 4 bases short, with 14 bases between. CDR3 length: 16 amino acids. CDR3: CASSLDYTTVSDTQYF. CDR3 DNA sequence: TGTGCCAGCAGCTTAGACTACACCACAGTTTCAGATACGCAGTATTTT.

The chain recombines TRBV19 with TRBJ2-1, with 7 bases aligning to TRBD1. J lost 4 bases, V lost 8 bases, and 8 bases had no gene match. This CDR3 is 14 amino acids long. From germline, CDR1 is LNHDA and CDR2 SQIVND (reference sequence). The CDR3 nucleotides read TGTGCCAGTGCAACAGGGGTAGGGTACAATGAGCAGTTCTTC. This translates into CASATGVGYNEQFF.

In regard to this clone: One junction end disagrees with the germline gene, perhaps due to a read error. The chain links TRBV6-5 to TRBJ1-1, with D unresolved. Germline V gene data show CDR1 as MNHEY and CDR2 as SVGAGI. CDR3 length: 15 amino acids. The CDR3: CTSSYSSELNTEAFF. The DNA for the CDR3 is TGTACCAGCAGTTACTCGTCCGAGTTGAACACTGAAGCTTTCTTT.

This chain uses TRBV6-5 with TRBJ1-3; 8 nucleotides align to TRBD1. The V gene end was trimmed by 5 bases and the J gene end by 5 bases; junction bases not matched to a gene: 5. Germline V gene lookup returns CDR1 MNHEY and CDR2 SVGAGI. The CDR3 totals 14 residues. The chain's CDR3 is CASSRQGRRNTIYF. The CDR3 nucleotides read TGTGCCAGCAGTCGACAGGGGAGGAGAAACACCATATATTTT.

The rearrangement joins TRBV20-1 to TRBJ2-1, with TRBD2 as a possible D gene (6 bases). Trimming stripped 4 bases from V and 5 bases from J, with 15 bases between. CDR3 size: 14 residues. In germline, CDR1 is DFQATT, CDR2 SNEGSKA (reference sequence). CDR3 sequence reads: CSATDSGGDNEQFF. The CDR3 DNA follows: TGCAGTGCTACTGACTCGGGCGGGGACAATGAGCAGTTCTTC.

For the CDR3, the DNA is TGTGCCAGCAGCACTTCCCCGGGGGGCTTGAATCAGCCCCAGCATTTT. It yields the protein CASSTSPGGLNQPQHF. The chain recombines TRBV7-8 with TRBJ1-5; possibly TRBD1 for D (6 bases). The germline V gene has CDR1 SGHVS and CDR2 FQNEAQ. The V gene lost 5 bases and the J gene lost 4 bases, with 18 bases spanning the gap. This CDR3 has 16 residues.

The chain joins TRBV7-8 to TRBJ1-6; 7 positions match TRBD1. Germline CDR1 and CDR2: SGHVS and FQNEAQ. The CDR3 is 14 residues long. Unmatched junction bases numbered 4, after V lost 4 bases and J lost 7 bases. DNA of the CDR3: TGTGCCAGCAGCTGGGACAGTCTGAATTCACCCCTCCACTTT. Amino acids: CASSWDSLNSPLHF.

The chain's CDR3 is CASSFRMNTEAFF. CDR3 nucleotides: TGCGCCAGCAGTTTCAGGATGAACACTGAAGCTTTCTTT. The rearrangement links TRBV5-1 to TRBJ1-1, with D uncertain. Germline assignment: CDR1 SGHRS and CDR2 YFSETQ. The CDR3 spans 13 residues. V gave up 5 bases and J gave up 0 bases, with 8 bases separating them. The whole variable domain, remainder taken from reference TRBV5-1 and TRBJ1-1, is KAGVTQTPRYLIKTRGQQVTLSCSPISGHRSVSWYQQTPGQGLQFLFEYFSETQRNKGNFPGRFSGRQFSNSRSEMNVSTLELGDSALYLCASSFRMNTEAFFGQGTRLTVV.